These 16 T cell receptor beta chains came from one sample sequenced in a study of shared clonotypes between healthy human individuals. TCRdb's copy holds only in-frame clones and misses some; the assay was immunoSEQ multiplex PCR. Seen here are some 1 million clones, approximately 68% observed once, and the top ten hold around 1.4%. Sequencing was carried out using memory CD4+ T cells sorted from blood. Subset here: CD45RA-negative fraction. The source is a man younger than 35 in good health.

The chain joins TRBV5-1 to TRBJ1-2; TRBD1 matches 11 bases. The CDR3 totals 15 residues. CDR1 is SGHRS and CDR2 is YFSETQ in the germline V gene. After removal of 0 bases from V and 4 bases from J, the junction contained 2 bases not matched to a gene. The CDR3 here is CASSLGTGGVYGYTF. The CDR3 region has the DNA TGCGCCAGCAGCTTGGGGACAGGGGGCGTCTATGGCTACACCTTC.

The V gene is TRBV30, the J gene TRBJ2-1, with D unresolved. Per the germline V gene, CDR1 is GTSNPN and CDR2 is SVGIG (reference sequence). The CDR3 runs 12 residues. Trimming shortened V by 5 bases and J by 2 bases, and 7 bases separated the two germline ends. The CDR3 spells CAWEATYNEQFF. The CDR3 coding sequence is TGTGCCTGGGAGGCAACCTACAATGAGCAGTTCTTC.

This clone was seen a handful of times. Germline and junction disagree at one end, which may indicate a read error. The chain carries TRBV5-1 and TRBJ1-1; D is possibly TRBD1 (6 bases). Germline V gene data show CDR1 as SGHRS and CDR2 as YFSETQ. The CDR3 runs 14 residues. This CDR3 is CASSLDPRGRGTFF. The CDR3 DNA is TGCGCCAGCAGTTTGGATCCTCGGGGGCGGGGAACTTTCTTT. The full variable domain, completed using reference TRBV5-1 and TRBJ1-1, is KAGVTQTPRYLIKTRGQQVTLSCSPISGHRSVSWYQQTPGQGLQFLFEYFSETQRNKGNFPGRFSGRQFSNSRSEMNVSTLELGDSALYLCASSLDPRGRGTFFGQGTRLTVV.

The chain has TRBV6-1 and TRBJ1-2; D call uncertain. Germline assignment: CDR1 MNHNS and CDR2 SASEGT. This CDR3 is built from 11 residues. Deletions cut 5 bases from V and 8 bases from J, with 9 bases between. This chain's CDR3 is CASSSVGGYTF. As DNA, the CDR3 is TGTGCCAGCAGTTCCGTAGGGGGCTACACCTTC.

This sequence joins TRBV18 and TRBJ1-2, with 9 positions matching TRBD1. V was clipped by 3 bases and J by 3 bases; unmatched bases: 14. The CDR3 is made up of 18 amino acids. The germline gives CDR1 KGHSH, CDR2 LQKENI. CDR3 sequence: CASSPMSTPGQGDYGYTF. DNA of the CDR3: TGTGCCAGCTCACCTATGAGTACTCCGGGACAGGGTGACTATGGCTACACCTTC. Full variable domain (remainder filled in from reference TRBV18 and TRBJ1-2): NAGVMQNPRHLVRRRGQEARLRCSPMKGHSHVYWYRQLPEEGLKFMVYLQKENIIDESGMPKERFSAEFPKEGPSILRIQQVVRGDSAAYFCASSPMSTPGQGDYGYTFGSGTRLTVV.

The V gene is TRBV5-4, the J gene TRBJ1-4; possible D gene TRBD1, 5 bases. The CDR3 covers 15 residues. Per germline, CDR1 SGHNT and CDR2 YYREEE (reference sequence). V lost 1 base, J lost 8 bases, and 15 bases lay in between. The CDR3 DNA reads TGTGCCAGCAGCTTGCCGGGGGACTTAGGGGAAAAACTGTTTTTT. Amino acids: CASSLPGDLGEKLFF.

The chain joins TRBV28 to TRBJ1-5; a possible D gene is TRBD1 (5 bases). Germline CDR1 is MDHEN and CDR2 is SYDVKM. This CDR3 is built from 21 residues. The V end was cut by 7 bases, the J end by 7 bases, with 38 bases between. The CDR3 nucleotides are TGTGCCAGCATGAGTTTACAGTTTCCCATCCCAACACTGAGGGGAAGCCAGCCCCAGCATTTT. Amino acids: CASMSLQFPIPTLRGSQPQHF.

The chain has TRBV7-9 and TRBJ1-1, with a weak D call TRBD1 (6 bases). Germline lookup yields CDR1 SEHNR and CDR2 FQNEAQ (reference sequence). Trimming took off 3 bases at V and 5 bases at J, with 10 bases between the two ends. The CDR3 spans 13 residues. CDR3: CASSFSGATEAFF. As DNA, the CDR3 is TGTGCCAGCAGCTTCTCGGGGGCGACTGAAGCTTTCTTT.

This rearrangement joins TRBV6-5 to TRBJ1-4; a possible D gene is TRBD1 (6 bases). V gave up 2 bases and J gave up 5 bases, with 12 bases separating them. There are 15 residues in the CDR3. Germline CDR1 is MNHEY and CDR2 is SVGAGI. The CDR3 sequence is CASSYGGLENEKLFF. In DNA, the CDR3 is TGTGCCAGCAGTTACGGGGGGCTGGAGAATGAAAAACTGTTTTTT.

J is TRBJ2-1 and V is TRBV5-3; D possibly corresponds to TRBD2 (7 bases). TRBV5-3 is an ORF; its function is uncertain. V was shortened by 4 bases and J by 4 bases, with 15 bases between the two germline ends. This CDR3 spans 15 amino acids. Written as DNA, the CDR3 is TGTGCCAGAAGCAGGAGGGGGAGGGATTACAATGAGCAGTTCTTC. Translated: CARSRRGRDYNEQFF.

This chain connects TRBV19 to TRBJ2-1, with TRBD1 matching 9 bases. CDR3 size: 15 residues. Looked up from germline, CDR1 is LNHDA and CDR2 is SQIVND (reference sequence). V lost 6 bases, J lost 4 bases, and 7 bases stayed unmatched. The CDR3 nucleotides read TGTGCCAGTAGACGACGGGACAGGGTTTACAATGAGCAGTTCTTC. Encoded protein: CASRRRDRVYNEQFF.

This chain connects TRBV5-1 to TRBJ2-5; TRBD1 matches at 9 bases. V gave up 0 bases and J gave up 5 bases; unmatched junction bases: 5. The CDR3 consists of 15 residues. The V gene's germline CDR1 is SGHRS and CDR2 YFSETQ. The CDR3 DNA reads TGCGCCAGCAGCTTGGACAGGGGGCGCCGGGAGACCCAGTACTTC. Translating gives CASSLDRGRRETQYF. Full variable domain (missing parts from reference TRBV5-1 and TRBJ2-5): KAGVTQTPRYLIKTRGQQVTLSCSPISGHRSVSWYQQTPGQGLQFLFEYFSETQRNKGNFPGRFSGRQFSNSRSEMNVSTLELGDSALYLCASSLDRGRRETQYFGPGTRLLVL.

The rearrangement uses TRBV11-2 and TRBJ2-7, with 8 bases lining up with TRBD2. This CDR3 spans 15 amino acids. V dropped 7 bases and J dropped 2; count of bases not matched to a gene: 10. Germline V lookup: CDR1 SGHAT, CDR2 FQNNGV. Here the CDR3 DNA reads TGTGCCAGCACCACGGGGGGGGGTATGACCTACGAGCAGTACTTC. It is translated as CASTTGGGMTYEQYF.

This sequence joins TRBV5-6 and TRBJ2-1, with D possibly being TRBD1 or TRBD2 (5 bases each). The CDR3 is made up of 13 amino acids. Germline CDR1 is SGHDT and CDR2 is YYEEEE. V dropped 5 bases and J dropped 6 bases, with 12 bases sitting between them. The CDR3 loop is CASRGRAFNEQFF. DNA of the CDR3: TGTGCCAGCAGGGGACGCGCTTTCAATGAGCAGTTCTTC.

As DNA, the CDR3 is TGCGCCAGCAGCTTGGCCCCCACACAGGGAGAGTTGGATGGCTACACCTTC. This translates into CASSLAPTQGELDGYTF. The chain recombines TRBV5-1 with TRBJ1-2; tentative D call: TRBD1 (6 bases). The V and J ends lost 0 bases and 6 bases respectively, with 21 bases between them. CDR3 length: 17 residues. The germline V gene encodes CDR1 SGHRS and CDR2 YFSETQ.

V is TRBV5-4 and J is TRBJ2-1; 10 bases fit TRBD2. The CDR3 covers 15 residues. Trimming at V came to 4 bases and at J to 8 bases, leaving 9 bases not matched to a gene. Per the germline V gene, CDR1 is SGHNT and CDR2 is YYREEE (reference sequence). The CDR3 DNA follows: TGTGCCAGCAGCGTTAGAAGCGGGGGGGTCGATGAGCAGTTCTTC. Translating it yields CASSVRSGGVDEQFF. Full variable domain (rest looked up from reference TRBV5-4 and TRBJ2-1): ETGVTQSPTHLIKTRGQQVTLRCSSQSGHNTVSWYQQALGQGPQFIFQYYREEENGRGNFPPRFSGLQFPNYSSELNVNALELDDSALYLCASSVRSGGVDEQFFGPGTRLTVL.